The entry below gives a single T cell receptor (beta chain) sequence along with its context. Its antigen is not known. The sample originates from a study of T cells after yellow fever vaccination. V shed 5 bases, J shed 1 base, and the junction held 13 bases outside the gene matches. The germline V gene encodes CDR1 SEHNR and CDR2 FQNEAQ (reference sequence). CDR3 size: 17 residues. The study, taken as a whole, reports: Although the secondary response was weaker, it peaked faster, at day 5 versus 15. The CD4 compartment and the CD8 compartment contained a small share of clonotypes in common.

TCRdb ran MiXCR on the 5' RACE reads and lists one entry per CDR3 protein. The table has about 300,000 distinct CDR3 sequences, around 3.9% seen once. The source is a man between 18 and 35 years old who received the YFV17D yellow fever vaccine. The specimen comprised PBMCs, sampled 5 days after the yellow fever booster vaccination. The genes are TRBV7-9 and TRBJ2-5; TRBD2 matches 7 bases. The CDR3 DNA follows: TGTGCCAGCAGCCAGGGAGAGGCGGGGGTCTTCCAAGAGACCCAGTACTTC. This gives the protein CASSQGEAGVFQETQYF.